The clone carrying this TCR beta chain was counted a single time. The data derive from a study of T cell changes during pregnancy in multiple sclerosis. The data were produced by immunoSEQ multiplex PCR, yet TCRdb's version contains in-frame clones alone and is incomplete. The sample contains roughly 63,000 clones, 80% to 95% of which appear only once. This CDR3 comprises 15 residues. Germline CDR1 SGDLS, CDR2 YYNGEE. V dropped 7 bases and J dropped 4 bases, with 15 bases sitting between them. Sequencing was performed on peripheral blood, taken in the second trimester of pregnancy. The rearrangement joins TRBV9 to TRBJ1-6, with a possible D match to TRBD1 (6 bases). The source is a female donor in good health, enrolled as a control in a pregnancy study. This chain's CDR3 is CASSGQGFYNSPLHF. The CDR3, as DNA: TGTGCCAGCTCGGGGCAGGGGTTTTATAATTCACCCCTCCACTTT.